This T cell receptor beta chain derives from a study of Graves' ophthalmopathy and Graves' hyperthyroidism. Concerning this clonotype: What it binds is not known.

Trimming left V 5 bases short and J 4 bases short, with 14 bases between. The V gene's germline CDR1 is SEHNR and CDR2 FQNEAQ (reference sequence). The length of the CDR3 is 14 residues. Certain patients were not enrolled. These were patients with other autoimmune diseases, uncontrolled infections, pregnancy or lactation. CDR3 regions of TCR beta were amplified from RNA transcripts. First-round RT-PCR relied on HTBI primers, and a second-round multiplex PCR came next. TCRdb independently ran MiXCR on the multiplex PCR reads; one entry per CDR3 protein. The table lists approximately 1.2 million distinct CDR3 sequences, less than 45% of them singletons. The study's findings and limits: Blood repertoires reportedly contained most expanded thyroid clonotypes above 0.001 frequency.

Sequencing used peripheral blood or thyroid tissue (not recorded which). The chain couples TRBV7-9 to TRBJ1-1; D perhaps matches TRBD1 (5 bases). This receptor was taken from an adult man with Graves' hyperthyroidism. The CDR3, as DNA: TGTGCCAGCAGCCGATGGGACTTCGGCACTGAAGCTTTCTTT. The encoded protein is CASSRWDFGTEAFF.